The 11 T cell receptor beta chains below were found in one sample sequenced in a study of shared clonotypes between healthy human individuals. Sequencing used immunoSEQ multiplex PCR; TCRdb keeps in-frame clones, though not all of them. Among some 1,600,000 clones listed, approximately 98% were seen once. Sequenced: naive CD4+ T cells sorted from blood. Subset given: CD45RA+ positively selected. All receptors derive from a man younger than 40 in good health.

The CDR3 DNA reads TGTGCCAGCAGCCAAGTCAGCGGGAGGAGCGAGCAGTACTTC. This sequence encodes CASSQVSGRSEQYF. The chain carries TRBV14 and TRBJ2-7; 9 bases are a match to TRBD2. Trimming at V came to 1 base and at J to 6 bases, leaving 4 bases not matched to a gene. Germline CDR1 and CDR2: SGHDN and FVKESK. This CDR3 has 14 amino acids.

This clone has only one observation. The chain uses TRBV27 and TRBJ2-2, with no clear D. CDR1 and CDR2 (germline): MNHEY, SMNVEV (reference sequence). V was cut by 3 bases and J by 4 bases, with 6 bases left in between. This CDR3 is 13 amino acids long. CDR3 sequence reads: CASSFVVTGELFF. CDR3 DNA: TGTGCCAGCAGTTTCGTGGTCACCGGGGAGCTGTTTTTT.

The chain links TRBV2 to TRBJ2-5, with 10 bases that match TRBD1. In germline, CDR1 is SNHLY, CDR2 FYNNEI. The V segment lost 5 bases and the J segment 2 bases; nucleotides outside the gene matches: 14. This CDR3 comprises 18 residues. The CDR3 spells CASSYTGTGVLRQETQYF. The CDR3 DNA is TGTGCCAGCAGTTATACCGGGACAGGGGTGTTGAGGCAAGAGACCCAGTACTTC. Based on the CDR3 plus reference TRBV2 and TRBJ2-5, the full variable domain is EPEVTQTPSHQVTQMGQEVILRCVPISNHLYFYWYRQILGQKVEFLVSFYNNEISEKSEIFDDQFSVERPDGSNFTLKIRSTKLEDSAMYFCASSYTGTGVLRQETQYFGPGTRLLVL.

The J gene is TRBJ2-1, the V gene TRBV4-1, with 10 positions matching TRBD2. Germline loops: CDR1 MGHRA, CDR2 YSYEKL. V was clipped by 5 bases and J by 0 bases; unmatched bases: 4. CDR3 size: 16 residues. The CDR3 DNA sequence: TGCGCCAGCAGCTATAGCGGGAGGAACTCCTACAATGAGCAGTTCTTC. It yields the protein CASSYSGRNSYNEQFF.

In DNA form, the CDR3 reads TGTGCCAGCCAGAAAGGACTAGCGGGAGGAGTTGGGTACCAAGAGACCCAGTACTTC. Protein product: CASQKGLAGGVGYQETQYF. This sequence joins TRBV11-1 and TRBJ2-5; 14 bases line up with TRBD2. V lost 8 bases and J lost 0; bases outside the gene matches: 14. Germline CDR1 and CDR2: SGHAT and FQDESV (reference sequence). This CDR3 comprises 19 residues.

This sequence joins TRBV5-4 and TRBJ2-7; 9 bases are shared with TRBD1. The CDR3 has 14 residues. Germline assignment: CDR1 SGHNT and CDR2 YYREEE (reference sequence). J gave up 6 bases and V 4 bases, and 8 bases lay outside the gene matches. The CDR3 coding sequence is TGTGCCAGCAGCCGCGGGACAGGGATTGGCGAGCAGTACTTC. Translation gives CASSRGTGIGEQYF.

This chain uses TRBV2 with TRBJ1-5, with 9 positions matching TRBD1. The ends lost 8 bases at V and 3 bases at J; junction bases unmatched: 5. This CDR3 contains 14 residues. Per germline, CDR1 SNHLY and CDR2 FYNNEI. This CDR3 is CASGDRAINQPQHF. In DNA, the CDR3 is TGTGCCAGCGGGGACAGGGCCATCAATCAGCCCCAGCATTTT.

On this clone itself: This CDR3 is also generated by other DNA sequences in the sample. CDR3 sequence (DNA): TGTGCCAGCAGCTTGGGACAGGTCGGAAACACCATATATTTT. This gives the protein CASSLGQVGNTIYF. This chain links TRBV7-2 with TRBJ1-3, with 8 positions matching TRBD1. The CDR3 has 14 amino acids. Trimming removed 3 bases from V and 4 bases from J; junction bases left unmatched: 2. Germline values: CDR1 SGHTA, CDR2 FQGNSA.

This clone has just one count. The CDR3 region is CASRTSGKSGGTEAFF. CDR3 in DNA: TGCGCCAGCAGGACGAGTGGAAAGTCTGGGGGGACTGAAGCTTTCTTT. The gene calls are TRBV10-1 and TRBJ1-1; possible D gene TRBD1, 5 bases. Trimming took off 6 bases at V and 5 bases at J, with 22 bases between the two ends. CDR3 length equals 16 residues. Germline V lookup: CDR1 WNHNN, CDR2 SYGVQD (reference sequence).

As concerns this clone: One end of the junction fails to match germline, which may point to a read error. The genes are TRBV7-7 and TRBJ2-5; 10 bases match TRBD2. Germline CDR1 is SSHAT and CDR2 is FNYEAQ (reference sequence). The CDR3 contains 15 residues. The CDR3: CASSQGLASGETQYF. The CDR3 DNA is TGTGCTAGCAGCCAGGGACTAGCGTCTGGAGAGACCCAGTACTTC. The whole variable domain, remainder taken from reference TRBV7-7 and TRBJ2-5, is GAGVSQSPRYKVTKRGQDVTLRCDPISSHATLYWYQQALGQGPEFLTYFNYEAQPDKSGLPSDRFSAERPEGSISTLTIQRTEQRDSAMYRCASSQGLASGETQYFGPGTRLLVL.

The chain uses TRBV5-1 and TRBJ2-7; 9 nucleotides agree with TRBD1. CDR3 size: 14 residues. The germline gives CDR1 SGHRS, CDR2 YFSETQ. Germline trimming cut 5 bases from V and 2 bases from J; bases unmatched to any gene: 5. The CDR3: CASRGTGRPYEQYF. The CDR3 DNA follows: TGCGCCAGCAGGGGGACAGGGCGGCCCTACGAGCAGTACTTC.